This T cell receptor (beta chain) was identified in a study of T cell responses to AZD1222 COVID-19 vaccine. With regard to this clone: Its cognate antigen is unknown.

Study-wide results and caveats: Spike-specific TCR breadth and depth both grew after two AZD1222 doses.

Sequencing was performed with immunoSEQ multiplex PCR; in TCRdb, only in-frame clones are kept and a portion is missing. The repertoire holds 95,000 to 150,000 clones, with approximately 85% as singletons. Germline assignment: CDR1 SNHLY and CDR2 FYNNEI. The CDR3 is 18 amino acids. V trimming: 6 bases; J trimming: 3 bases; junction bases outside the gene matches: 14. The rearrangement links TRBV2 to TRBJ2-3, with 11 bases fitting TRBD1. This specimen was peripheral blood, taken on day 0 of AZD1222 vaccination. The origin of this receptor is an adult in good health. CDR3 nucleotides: TGTGCCAGCAGGCCCGGACAGGGGGCGGGCTTCGGGACAGATACGCAGTATTTT. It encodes CASRPGQGAGFGTDTQYF.